This entry features one TCR beta chain sequence. Its antigen is currently not known. Per-base qualities were not stored, and no clone one base away is much larger. Participants in the prospective study were enrolled through a virtual design, were aged roughly 18 to 100 years, and lived in 24 United States geographic areas. To assign participants to cohorts, the prospective study relied on clinical history that participants themselves reported in a screening survey and a study questionnaire. Mobile phlebotomists in the prospective study collected whole blood, serum and a nasopharyngeal or oropharyngeal swab from every participant. Additional blood draws and questionnaires over an approximately two-month period could optionally be provided by prospective study participants. Before DNA extraction, blood samples from the prospective study were shipped at room temperature or frozen. V is cut by 5 bases and J by 5 bases, and the space between the germline ends is 18 bases. From the germline V gene (reference sequence), CDR1 is SEHNR and CDR2 is FQNEAQ. The CDR3 sequence holds 15 residues, the cysteine and phenylalanine included. The CDR3 DNA has 45 bases and is translated from base 1.

The sample belongs to a study of blood T cell repertoires in COVID-19 (dated by TCRdb to 2020 to 2022). Some background on the complete study: Samples from collaborators originated in the United States, Italy and Spain and spanned both the acute and convalescent phases of COVID-19. HLA class I and class II types, where available, came from metadata supplied by the sample provider rather than from assay-based typing. A de-identified subject ID, COVID-19 status, age in years and sex were almost always included in the sample metadata. The prospective study material was composed of cDNA or gDNA derived from T cells, B-cell-depleted T cells, or PBMCs. Samples were obtained from the ongoing ImmuneRACE study (first 160 participants) and from some 1,300 subjects provided by 6 global collaborators. The repertoires were released in a freely available public database meant as a resource for research on the immune response to SARS-CoV-2. The dataset comprised deeply sampled blood TCRbeta repertoires from subjects exposed to, actively infected with, or recovered from COVID-19. Results and caveats for the whole study, not just this receptor: The amount of clinical and demographic metadata varied by source and participant and was provided uncurated.

TCRbeta CDR3 regions were amplified from genomic DNA by means of the immunoSEQ Assay, a bias-controlled multiplex PCR. On the study's bioinformatics: Nucleated cell counts per sample were estimated from amplification of reference gene primers within the assay. To quantify the absolute abundance of each unique TCRbeta CDR3 rearrangement, sequence reads were collapsed and filtered. For each sample, productive Simpson clonality was calculated by taking the square root of Simpson's diversity index across productive rearrangements. TCRdb retrieved this table from immuneACCESS and kept in-frame rearrangements only. Not all clones are present; in checked studies, unresolved V genes account for under half, and no reason is known for the remainder. That table furnishes V, J and clone size, whereas the DNA furnished D and trimming. For this sample there are around 450,000 clones; around nine tenths appear just once. The ten most abundant clones make up roughly 1.9% of the sample.

This clonotype originated in a woman aged 18 to 35 with acute COVID-19. This sequence uses TRBV7-9 and TRBJ1-1, and TRBD1 may be the D gene, going by 6 matching bases. The sample comprised PBMCs or T cells enriched from blood (not recorded which). The encoded CDR3 is CASSPTAGALTEAFF. The nucleotides are TGTGCCAGCAGCCCCACCGCAGGGGCGCTTACTGAAGCTTTCTTT.